This TCR beta chain was obtained from a study of Graves' ophthalmopathy and Graves' hyperthyroidism. In its sample, this clonotype was seen many times. Amplified TCR beta CDR3 regions were obtained using RNA transcripts as template. First-round RT-PCR used HTBI primers; second-round multiplex PCR followed. A single record per CDR3 protein comes from TCRdb applying MiXCR to the multiplex PCR reads. The sample has about 640,000 distinct CDR3 sequences; 35% to 50% are singletons. From germline, CDR1 is SEHNR and CDR2 FQNEAQ (reference sequence). The CDR3 totals 15 residues. V dropped 6 bases and J dropped 0 bases, with 11 bases sitting between them.

The sample consisted of peripheral blood. V and J are TRBV7-9 and TRBJ1-4; D remains unclear. The sequence was obtained from an adult man with Graves' ophthalmopathy. DNA for the CDR3: TGTGCCAGCAGTTACCCATCCGCAACTAATGAAAAACTGTTTTTT. Protein product: CASSYPSATNEKLFF.